The rows below give T cell receptor beta chains drawn from one sample of a study of T-cell memory formation after mild COVID-19. Via MiXCR, TCRdb re-called the 5' RACE reads, giving one row per CDR3 protein. Among 300,000 or so distinct CDR3 sequences listed, around 15% were seen once. Sequencing was performed on PBMCs or a T cell subset sorted from them (not recorded which). These receptor sequences come from a young man who had mild COVID-19 (a few samples of this study predate the infection). Cell type and time point are not known. The CDR3 runs from the conserved cysteine through the conserved F or W. Fields, in order: J gene, D gene, clone size, V gene, CDR3 protein. D genes are given only for firm matches. Clone size appears in some rows only: once, few, many, or a class for an expanded clone.

j_gene: TRBJ2-7
d_gene: TRBD1
abundance: many
v_gene: TRBV7-9
CDR3aa: CASSQSGQVYEQYF

j_gene: TRBJ2-4
d_gene: -
abundance: few
v_gene: TRBV7-9
CDR3aa: CASSLGATNIQYF

j_gene: TRBJ2-6
d_gene: -
abundance: many
v_gene: TRBV5-4
CDR3aa: CASSFGPGANVLTF

j_gene: TRBJ1-1
d_gene: TRBD1
abundance: -
v_gene: TRBV7-2
CDR3aa: CASSGRDRGLGTEAFF

j_gene: TRBJ1-3
d_gene: -
abundance: few
v_gene: TRBV6-1
CDR3aa: CATGVSGNTIYF

j_gene: TRBJ2-1
d_gene: TRBD2
abundance: few
v_gene: TRBV11-2
CDR3aa: CASSVGAGGPYEQFF

j_gene: TRBJ2-2
d_gene: TRBD2
abundance: many
v_gene: TRBV7-3
CDR3aa: CASSSSRGGSGELFF

j_gene: TRBJ1-2
d_gene: TRBD1
abundance: -
v_gene: TRBV7-2
CDR3aa: CASSSYLGGPNYGYTF

j_gene: TRBJ2-1
d_gene: TRBD2
abundance: few
v_gene: TRBV9
CDR3aa: CASSARGGRINEQFF

j_gene: TRBJ2-1
d_gene: -
abundance: many
v_gene: TRBV12-3/TRBV12-4
CDR3aa: CASSSRGGGNEQFF

j_gene: TRBJ2-7
d_gene: -
abundance: -
v_gene: TRBV7-3
CDR3aa: CASSPSGDRSSYEQYF

j_gene: TRBJ2-1
d_gene: TRBD2
abundance: -
v_gene: TRBV4-2
CDR3aa: CASSPETGGSYNEQFF

j_gene: TRBJ1-6
d_gene: TRBD1
abundance: few
v_gene: TRBV18
CDR3aa: CASSREGQVDSPLHF

j_gene: TRBJ2-5
d_gene: TRBD1
abundance: -
v_gene: TRBV5-1
CDR3aa: CASSLTGGRETQYF

j_gene: TRBJ1-1
d_gene: -
abundance: few
v_gene: TRBV29-1
CDR3aa: CSVETLGGNTEAFF

j_gene: TRBJ2-2
d_gene: -
abundance: -
v_gene: TRBV4-3
CDR3aa: CASRPLEGTGELFF

j_gene: TRBJ2-7
d_gene: -
abundance: few
v_gene: TRBV5-4
CDR3aa: CASSTGVGEQYF

j_gene: TRBJ2-1
d_gene: TRBD2
abundance: few
v_gene: TRBV12-5
CDR3aa: CASGLPTSGGYNEQFF

j_gene: TRBJ1-1
d_gene: -
abundance: -
v_gene: TRBV7-2
CDR3aa: CASSLVYGNTEAFF